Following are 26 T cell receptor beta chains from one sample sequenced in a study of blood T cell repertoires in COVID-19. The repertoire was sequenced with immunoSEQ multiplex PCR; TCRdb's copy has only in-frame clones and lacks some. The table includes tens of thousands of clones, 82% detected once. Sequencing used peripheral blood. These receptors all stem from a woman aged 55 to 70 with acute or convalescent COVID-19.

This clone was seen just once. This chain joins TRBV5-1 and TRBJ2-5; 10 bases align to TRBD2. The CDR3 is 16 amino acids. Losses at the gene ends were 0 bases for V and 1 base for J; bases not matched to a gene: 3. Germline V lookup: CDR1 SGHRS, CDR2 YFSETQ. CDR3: CASSLGVAGGQETQYF. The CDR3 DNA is TGCGCCAGCAGCTTGGGGGTAGCGGGGGGCCAAGAGACCCAGTACTTC.

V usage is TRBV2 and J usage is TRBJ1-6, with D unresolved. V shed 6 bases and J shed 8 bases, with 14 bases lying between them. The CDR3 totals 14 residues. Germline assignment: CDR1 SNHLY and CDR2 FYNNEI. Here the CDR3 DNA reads TGTGCCAGCAGGGCGCCGGGAGTCTATTCACCCCTCCACTTT. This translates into CASRAPGVYSPLHF.

This CDR3 reads CASSADRDRREKLFF. DNA of the CDR3: TGTGCCAGCAGTGCCGACCGGGACAGACGTGAAAAACTGTTTTTT. The gene calls are TRBV25-1 and TRBJ1-4, with 7 positions matching TRBD1. The length of the CDR3 is 15 residues. Germline-derived CDR1 and CDR2 are MGHDK and SYGVNS. The ends lost 4 bases at V and 7 bases at J; junction bases unmatched: 9.

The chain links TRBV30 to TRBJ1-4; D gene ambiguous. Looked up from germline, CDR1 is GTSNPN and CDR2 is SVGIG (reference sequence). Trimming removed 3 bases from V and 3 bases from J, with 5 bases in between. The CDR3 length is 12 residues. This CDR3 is CAWRPANEKLFF. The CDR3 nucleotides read TGTGCCTGGAGGCCGGCTAATGAAAAACTGTTTTTT.

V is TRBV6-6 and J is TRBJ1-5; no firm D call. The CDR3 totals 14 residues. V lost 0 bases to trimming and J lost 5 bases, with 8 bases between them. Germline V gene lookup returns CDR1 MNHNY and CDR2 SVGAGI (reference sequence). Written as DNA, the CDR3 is TGTGCCAGCAGTTACTCGACGAGGGATCAGCCCCAGCATTTT. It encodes CASSYSTRDQPQHF.

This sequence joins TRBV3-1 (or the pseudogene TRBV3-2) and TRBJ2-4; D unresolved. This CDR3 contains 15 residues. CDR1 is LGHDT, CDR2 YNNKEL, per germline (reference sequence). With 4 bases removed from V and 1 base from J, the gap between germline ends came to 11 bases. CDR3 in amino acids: CASSLLSSAKNIQYF. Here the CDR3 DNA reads TGTGCCAGCAGCCTCCTGTCGTCCGCCAAAAACATTCAGTACTTC.

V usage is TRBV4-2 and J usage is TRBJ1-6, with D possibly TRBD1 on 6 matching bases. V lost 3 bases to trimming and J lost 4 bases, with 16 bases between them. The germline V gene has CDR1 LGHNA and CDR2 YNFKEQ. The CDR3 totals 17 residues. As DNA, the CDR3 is TGTGCCAGCAGCCAGGATTACAGGGAGCTTTATAATTCACCCCTCCACTTT. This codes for CASSQDYRELYNSPLHF.

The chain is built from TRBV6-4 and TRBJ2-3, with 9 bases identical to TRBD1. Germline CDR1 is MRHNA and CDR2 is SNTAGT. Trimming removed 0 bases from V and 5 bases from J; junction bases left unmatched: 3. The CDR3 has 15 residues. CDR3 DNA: TGTGCCAGCAGTGACTCAACAGGGGGCAAAGATACGCAGTATTTT. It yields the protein CASSDSTGGKDTQYF.

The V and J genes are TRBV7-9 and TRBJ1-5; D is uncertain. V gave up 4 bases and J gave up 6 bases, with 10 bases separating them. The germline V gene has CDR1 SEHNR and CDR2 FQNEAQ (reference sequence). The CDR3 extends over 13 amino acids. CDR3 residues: CASSSNAGQPQHF. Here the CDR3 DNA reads TGTGCCAGCAGCTCCAATGCGGGTCAGCCCCAGCATTTT. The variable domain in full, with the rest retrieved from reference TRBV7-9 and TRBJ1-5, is DTGVSQNPRHKITKRGQNVTFRCDPISEHNRLYWYRQTLGQGPEFLTYFQNEAQLEKSRLLSDRFSAERPKGSFSTLEIQRTEQGDSAMYLCASSSNAGQPQHFGDGTRLSIL.

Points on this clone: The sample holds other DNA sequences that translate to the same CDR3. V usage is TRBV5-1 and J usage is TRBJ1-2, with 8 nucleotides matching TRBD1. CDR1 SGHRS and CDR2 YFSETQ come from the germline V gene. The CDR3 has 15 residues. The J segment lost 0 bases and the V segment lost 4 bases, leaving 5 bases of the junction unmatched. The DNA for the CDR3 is TGCGCCAGCAGCCCCGGGACAGGAGCTAACTATGGCTACACCTTC. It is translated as CASSPGTGANYGYTF.

CDR3 region: CASTRRGQGNYGYTF. Written as DNA, the CDR3 is TGTGCCAGTACCAGGCGGGGACAGGGCAACTATGGCTACACCTTC. The chain is built from TRBV19 and TRBJ1-2; 9 bases map to TRBD1. CDR1 is LNHDA and CDR2 is SQIVND in the germline V gene (reference sequence). The J segment lost 2 bases and the V segment lost 7 bases, leaving 8 bases of the junction unmatched. The CDR3 sequence is 15 residues long.

The CDR3 loop reads CASSYLGQSYEQYF. The CDR3 bases are TGTGCCAGCAGTTACCTCGGACAATCCTACGAGCAGTACTTC. The genes are TRBV6-6 and TRBJ2-7; D is perhaps TRBD1 (5 bases). Germline-derived CDR1 and CDR2 are MNHNY and SVGAGI (reference sequence). V dropped 2 bases and J dropped 1 base, with 9 bases sitting between them. This CDR3 is built from 14 residues.

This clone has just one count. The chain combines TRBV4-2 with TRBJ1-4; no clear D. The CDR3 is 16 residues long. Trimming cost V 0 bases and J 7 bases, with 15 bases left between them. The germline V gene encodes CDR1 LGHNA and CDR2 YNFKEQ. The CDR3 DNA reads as TGTGCCAGCAGCCAAGATCAAGCGGGGAGCGGTGAAAAACTGTTTTTT. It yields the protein CASSQDQAGSGEKLFF.

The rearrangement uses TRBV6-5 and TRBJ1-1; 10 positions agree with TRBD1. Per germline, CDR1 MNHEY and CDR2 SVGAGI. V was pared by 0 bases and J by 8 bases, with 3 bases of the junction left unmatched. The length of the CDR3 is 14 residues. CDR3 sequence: CASSYSGQGVEAFF. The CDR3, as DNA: TGTGCCAGCAGTTACTCTGGACAGGGGGTCGAAGCTTTCTTT.

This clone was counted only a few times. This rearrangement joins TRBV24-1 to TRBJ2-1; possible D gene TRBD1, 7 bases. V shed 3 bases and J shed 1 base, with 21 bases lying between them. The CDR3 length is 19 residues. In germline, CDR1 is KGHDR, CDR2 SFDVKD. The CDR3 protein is CATSDPGTAGGGSYNEQFF. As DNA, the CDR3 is TGTGCCACCAGTGATCCCGGGACAGCCGGCGGAGGGTCCTACAATGAGCAGTTCTTC.

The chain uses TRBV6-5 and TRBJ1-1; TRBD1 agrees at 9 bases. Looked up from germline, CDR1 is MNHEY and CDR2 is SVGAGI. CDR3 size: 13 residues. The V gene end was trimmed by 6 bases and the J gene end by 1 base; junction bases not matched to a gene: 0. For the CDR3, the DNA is TGTGCCAGCAGACAGGGGGCGAACACTGAAGCTTTCTTT. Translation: CASRQGANTEAFF.

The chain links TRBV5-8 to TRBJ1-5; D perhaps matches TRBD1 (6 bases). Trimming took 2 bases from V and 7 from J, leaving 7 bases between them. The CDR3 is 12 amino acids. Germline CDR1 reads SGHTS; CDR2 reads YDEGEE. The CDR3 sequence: CASSFTGQPQHF. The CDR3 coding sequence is TGTGCCAGCAGCTTCACAGGGCAGCCCCAGCATTTT.

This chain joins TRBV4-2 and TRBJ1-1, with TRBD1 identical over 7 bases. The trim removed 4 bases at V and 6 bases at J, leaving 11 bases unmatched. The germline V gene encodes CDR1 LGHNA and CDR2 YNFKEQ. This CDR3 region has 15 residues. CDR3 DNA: TGTGCCAGCAGCCCGAGGGCCAGGGGGAGTCCTGAAGCTTTCTTT. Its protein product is CASSPRARGSPEAFF.

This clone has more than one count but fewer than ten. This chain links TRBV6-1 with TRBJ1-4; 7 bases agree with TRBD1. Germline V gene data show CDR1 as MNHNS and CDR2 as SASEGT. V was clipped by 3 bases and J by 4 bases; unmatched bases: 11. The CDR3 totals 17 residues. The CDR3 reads CASSDGTALRFNEKLFF. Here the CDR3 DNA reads TGTGCCAGCAGTGACGGGACAGCACTCCGCTTTAATGAAAAACTGTTTTTT.

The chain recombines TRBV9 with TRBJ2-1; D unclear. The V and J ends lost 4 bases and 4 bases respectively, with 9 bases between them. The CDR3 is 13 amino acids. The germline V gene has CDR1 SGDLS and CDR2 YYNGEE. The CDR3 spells CASSSNNYNEQFF. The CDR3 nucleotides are TGTGCCAGCAGCTCCAACAATTACAATGAGCAGTTCTTC.

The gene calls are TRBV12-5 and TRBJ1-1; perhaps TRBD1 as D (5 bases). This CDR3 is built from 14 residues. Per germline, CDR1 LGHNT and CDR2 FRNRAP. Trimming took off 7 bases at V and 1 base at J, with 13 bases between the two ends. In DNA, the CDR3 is TGTGCTAGTGCTTCACAGGCAAGGAACACTGAAGCTTTCTTT. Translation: CASASQARNTEAFF.

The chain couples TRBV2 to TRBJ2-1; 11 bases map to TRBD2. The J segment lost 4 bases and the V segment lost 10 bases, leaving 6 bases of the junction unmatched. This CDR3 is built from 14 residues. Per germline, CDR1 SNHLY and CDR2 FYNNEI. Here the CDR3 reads CATRSGRDYNEQFF. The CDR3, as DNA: TGTGCCACCCGTAGCGGGAGGGATTACAATGAGCAGTTCTTC.

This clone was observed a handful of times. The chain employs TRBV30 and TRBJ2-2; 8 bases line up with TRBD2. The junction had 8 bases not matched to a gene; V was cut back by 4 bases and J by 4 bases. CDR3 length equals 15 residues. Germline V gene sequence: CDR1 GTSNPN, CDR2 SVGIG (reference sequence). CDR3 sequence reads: CAWTSGGASTGELFF. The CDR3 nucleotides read TGTGCCTGGACTTCGGGGGGGGCTAGCACCGGGGAGCTGTTTTTT.

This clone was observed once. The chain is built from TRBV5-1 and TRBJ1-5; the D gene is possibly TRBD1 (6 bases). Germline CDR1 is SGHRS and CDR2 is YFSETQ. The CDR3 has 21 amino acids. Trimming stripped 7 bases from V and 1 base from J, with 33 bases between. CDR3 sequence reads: CASYQIYPPTTGTRSNQPQHF. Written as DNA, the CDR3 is TGCGCCAGCTATCAGATCTACCCCCCTACTACAGGGACAAGGAGCAATCAGCCCCAGCATTTT.

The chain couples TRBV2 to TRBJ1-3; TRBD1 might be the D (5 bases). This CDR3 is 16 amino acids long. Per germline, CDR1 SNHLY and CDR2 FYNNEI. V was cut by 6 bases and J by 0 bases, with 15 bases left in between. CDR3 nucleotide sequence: TGTGCCAGCAGCGAGGGACTCGGAAACTCTGGAAACACCATATATTTT. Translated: CASSEGLGNSGNTIYF.

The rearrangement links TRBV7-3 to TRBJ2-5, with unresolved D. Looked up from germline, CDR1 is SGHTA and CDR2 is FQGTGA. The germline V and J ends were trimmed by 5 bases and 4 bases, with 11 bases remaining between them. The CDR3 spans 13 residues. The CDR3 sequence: CASSAGVGETQYF. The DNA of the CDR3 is TGTGCCAGCAGCGCAGGTGTGGGAGAGACCCAGTACTTC.